Each of the 2 T cell receptor beta chains below was sequenced from the same sample in a study of blood T cell repertoires in COVID-19. Assay used: immunoSEQ multiplex PCR; TCRdb lists only in-frame clones, some missing. The sample lists around 8,000 clones, 80% to 90% occurring once. Sequenced material: peripheral blood. These receptor sequences come from a human donor in a cohort sampled during active COVID-19.

The chain combines TRBV20-1 with TRBJ2-7; D remains unclear. Trimming shortened V by 3 bases and J by 7 bases, and 7 bases separated the two germline ends. CDR3 length: 10 amino acids. Germline V lookup: CDR1 DFQATT, CDR2 SNEGSKA (reference sequence). CDR3: CSARSYEQYF. As DNA, the CDR3 is TGCAGTGCTAGGAGTTATGAGCAGTACTTC.

The chain carries TRBV28 and TRBJ1-5, with 9 bases identical to TRBD1. The trim removed 8 bases at V and 2 bases at J, leaving 7 bases unmatched. Germline lookup yields CDR1 MDHEN and CDR2 SYDVKM. The length of the CDR3 is 15 residues. In nucleotides, the CDR3 is TGTGCCAGCGGTGATTGGGACAGGGGCAATCAGCCCCAGCATTTT. This encodes CASGDWDRGNQPQHF. Drawing the rest from reference TRBV28 and TRBJ1-5, the complete variable domain is DVKVTQSSRYLVKRTGEKVFLECVQDMDHENMFWYRQDPGLGLRLIYFSYDVKMKEKGDIPEGYSVSREKKERFSLILESASTNQTSMYLCASGDWDRGNQPQHFGDGTRLSIL.